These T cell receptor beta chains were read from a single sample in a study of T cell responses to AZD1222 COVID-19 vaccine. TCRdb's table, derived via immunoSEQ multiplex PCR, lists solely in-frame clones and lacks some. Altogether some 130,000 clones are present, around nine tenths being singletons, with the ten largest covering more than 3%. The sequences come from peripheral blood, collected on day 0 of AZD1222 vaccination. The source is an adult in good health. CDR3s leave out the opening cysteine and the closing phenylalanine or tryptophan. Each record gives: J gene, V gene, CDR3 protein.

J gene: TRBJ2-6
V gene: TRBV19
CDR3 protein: ASSGLSSGANVLT

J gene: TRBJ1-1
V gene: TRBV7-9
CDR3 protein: ASSLALGNTEAF

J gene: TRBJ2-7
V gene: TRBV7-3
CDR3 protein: ASSLTAREDEQY

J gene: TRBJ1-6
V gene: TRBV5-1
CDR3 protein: ASSSRTGVTGSPLH

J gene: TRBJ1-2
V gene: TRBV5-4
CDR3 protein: ASSLRGADYGYT

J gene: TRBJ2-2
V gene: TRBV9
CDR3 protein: ASSPTGDKNTGELF

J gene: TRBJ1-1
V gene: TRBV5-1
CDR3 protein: ASSFTVAGNTEAF

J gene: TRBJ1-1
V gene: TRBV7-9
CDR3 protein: ASSFKGETTEAF

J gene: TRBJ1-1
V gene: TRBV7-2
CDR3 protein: ASSLEGANTEAF

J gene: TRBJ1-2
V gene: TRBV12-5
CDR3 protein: ASGLVRGALNYGYT

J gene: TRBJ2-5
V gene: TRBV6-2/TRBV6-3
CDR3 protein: ASSYGLGQGQETQY